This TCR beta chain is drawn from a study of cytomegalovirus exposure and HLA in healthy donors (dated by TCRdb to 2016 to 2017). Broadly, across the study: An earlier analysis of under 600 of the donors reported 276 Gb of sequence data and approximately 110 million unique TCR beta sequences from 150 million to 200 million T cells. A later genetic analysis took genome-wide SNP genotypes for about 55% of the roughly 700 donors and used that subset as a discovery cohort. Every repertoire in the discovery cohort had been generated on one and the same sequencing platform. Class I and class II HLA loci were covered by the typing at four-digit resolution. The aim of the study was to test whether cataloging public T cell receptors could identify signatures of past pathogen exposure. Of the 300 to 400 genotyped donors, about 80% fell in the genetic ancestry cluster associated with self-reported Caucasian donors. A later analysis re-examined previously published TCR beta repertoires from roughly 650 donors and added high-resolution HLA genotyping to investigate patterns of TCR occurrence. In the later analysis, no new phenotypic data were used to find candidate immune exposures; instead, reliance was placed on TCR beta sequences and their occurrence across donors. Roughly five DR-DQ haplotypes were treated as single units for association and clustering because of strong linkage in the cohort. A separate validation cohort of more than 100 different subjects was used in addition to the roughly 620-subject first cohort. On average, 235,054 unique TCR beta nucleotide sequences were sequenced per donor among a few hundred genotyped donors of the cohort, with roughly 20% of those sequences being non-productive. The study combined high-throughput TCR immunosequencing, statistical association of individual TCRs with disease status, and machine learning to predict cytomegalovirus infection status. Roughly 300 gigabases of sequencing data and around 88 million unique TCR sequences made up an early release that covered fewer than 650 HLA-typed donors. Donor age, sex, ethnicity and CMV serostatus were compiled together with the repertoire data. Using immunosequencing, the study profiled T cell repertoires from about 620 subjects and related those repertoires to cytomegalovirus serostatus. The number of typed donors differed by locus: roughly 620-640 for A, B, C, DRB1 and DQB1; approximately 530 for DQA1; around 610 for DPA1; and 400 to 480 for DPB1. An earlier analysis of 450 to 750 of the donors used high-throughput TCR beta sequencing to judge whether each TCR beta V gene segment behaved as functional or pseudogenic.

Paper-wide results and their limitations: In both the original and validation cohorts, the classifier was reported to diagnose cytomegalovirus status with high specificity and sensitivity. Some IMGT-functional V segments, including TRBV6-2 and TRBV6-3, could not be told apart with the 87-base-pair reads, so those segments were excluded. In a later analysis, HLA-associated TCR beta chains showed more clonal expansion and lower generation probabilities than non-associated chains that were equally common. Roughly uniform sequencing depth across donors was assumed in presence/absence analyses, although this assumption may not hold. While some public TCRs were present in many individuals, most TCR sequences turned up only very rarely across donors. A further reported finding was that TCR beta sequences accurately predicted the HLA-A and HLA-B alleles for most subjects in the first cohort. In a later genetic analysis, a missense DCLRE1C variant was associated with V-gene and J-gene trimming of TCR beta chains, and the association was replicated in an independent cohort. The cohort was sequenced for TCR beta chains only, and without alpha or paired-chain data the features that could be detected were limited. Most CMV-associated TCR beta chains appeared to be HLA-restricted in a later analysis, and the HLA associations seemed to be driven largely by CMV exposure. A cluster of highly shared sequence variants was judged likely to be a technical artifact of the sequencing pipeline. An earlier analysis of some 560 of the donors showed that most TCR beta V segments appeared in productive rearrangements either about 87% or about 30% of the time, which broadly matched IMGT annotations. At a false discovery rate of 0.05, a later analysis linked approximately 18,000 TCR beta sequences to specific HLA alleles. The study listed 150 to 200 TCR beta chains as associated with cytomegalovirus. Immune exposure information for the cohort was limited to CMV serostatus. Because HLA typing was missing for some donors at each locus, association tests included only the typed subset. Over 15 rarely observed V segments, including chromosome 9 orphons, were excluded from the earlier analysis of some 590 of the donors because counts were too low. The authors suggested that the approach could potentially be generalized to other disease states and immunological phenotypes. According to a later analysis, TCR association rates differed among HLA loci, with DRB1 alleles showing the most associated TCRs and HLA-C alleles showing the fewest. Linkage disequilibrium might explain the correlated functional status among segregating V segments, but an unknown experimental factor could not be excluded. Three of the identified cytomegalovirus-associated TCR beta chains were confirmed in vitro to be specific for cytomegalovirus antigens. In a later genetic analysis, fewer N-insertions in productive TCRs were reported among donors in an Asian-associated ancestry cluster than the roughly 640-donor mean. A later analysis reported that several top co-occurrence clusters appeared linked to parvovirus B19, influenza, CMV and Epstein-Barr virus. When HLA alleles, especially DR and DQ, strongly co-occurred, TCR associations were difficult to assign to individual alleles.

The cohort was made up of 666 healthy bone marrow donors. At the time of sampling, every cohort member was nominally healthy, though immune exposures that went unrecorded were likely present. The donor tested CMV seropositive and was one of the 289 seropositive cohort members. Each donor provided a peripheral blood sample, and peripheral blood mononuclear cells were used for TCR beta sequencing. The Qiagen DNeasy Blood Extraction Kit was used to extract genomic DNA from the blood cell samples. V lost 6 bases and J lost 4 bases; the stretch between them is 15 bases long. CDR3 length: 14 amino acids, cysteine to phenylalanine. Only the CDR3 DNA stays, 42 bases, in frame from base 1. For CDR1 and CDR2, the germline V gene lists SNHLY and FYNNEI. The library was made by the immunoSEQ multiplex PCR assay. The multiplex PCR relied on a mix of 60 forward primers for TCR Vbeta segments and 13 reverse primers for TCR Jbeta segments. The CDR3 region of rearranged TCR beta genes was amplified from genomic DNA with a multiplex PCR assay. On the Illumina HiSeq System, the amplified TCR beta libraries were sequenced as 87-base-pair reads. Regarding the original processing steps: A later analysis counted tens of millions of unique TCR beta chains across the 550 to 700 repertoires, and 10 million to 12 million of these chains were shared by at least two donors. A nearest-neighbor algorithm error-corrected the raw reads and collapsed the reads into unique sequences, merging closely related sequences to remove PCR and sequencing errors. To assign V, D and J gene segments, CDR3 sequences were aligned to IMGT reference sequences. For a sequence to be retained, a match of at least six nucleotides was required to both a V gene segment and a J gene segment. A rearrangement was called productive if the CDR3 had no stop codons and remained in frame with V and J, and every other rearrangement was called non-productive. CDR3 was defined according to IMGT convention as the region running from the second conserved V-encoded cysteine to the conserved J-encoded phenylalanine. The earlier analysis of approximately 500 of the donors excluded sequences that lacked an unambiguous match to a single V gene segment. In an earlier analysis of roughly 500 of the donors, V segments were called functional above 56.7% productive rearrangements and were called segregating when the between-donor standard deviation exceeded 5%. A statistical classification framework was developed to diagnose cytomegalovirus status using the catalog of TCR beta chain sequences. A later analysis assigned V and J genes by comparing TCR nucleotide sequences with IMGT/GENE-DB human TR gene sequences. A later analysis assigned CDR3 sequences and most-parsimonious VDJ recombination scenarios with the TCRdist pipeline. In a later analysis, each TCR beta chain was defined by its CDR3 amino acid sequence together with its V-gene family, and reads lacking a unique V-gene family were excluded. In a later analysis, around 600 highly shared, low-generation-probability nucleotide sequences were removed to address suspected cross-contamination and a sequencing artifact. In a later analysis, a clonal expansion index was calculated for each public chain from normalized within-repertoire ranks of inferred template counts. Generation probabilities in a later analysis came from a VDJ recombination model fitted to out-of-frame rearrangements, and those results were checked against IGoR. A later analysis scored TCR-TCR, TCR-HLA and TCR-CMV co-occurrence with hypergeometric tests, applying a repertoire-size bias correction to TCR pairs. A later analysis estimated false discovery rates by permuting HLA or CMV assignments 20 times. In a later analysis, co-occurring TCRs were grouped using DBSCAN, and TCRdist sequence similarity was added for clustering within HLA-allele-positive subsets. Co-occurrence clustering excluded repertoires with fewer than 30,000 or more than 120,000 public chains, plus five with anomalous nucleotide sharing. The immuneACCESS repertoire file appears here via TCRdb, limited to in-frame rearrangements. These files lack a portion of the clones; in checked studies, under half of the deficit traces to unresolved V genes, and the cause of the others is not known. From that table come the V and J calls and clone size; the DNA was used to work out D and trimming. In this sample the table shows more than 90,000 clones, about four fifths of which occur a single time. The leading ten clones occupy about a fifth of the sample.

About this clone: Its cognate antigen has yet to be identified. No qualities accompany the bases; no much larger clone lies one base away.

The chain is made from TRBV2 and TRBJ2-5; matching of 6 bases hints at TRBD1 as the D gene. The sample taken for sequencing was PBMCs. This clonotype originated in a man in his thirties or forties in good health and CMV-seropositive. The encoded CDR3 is CASSPSLGAETQYF. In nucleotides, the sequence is TGTGCCAGCAGCCCCTCCCTGGGGGCAGAGACCCAGTACTTC. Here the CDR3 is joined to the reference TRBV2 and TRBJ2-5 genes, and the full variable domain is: EPEVTQTPSHQVTQMGQEVILRCVPISNHLYFYWYRQILGQKVEFLVSFYNNEISEKSEIFDDQFSVERPDGSNFTLKIRSTKLEDSAMYFCASSPSLGAETQYFGPGTRLLVL.